These 13 T cell receptor beta chains originate from one sample sequenced in a study of CD8 T cells in ankylosing spondylitis. In TCRdb, the 5' RACE reads were re-called with MiXCR into one record per CDR3 protein. The table includes about 340,000 distinct CDR3 sequences, roughly 14% detected once. The material sequenced was blood, either unsorted or a sorted T cell fraction (not recorded which). The receptor source for this set is a male donor with ankylosing spondylitis or in good health (not recorded which).

In the case of this clonotype: The junction and the germline gene differ at one end; a read error may be behind it. This chain links TRBV15 with TRBJ2-3; possible D gene TRBD1, 5 bases. The CDR3 runs to 14 residues. Germline CDR1 LNHNV, CDR2 YYDKDF (reference sequence). DNA for the CDR3: TGTGCCACCAGCGGAGATCAGGGCCGAGATACGCAGTATTTT. Translated: CATSGDQGRDTQYF.

The V call is TRBV6-5, the J call TRBJ2-3, with D perhaps TRBD2 (6 bases). The length of the CDR3 is 14 residues. In germline, CDR1 is MNHEY, CDR2 SVGAGI. Trimming pared 2 bases from V and 0 bases from J, leaving 6 bases between. CDR3 sequence reads: CASSYLASTDTQYF. The DNA for the CDR3 is TGTGCCAGCAGTTACCTAGCGAGCACAGATACGCAGTATTTT.

This clonotype was seen at least ten times. Mismatch with germline at one junction end may stem from a read error. CDR3 protein: CASSLGRTDTQYF. The CDR3 bases are TGTGCCAGCAGCTTAGGCCGAACAGATACGCAGTATTTT. The chain combines TRBV5-1 with TRBJ2-3; D uncertain. This CDR3 region has 13 residues. The V gene's germline CDR1 is SGHRS and CDR2 YFSETQ.

The chain combines TRBV20-1 with TRBJ2-7; TRBD1 might be the D (6 bases). The germline V gene encodes CDR1 DFQATT and CDR2 SNEGSKA (reference sequence). Trimming stripped 5 bases from V and 3 bases from J, with 11 bases between. The CDR3 has 12 residues. CDR3 protein: CSACPDSYEQYF. The DNA for the CDR3 is TGCAGTGCTTGTCCGGACAGCTACGAGCAGTACTTC.

CDR3 residues: CASRPDRAGAGELFF. CDR3 DNA: TGTGCCAGTAGACCGGACAGGGCTGGCGCCGGGGAGCTGTTTTTT. The chain recombines TRBV19 with TRBJ2-2, with 8 bases matching TRBD1. The trim removed 6 bases at V and 6 bases at J, leaving 9 bases unmatched. CDR1 and CDR2 (germline): LNHDA, SQIVND (reference sequence). This CDR3 comprises 15 residues.

The gene calls are TRBV4-1 and TRBJ2-7; 8 nucleotides line up with TRBD1. This CDR3 contains 16 residues. V was pared by 1 base and J by 4 bases, with 9 bases of the junction left unmatched. The germline CDR1 and CDR2 sequences are MGHRA and YSYEKL. DNA of the CDR3: TGCGCCAGCAGCCAAGGGGCCGACAGGGGCAATTACGAGCAGTACTTC. Translating it yields CASSQGADRGNYEQYF.

The chain joins TRBV4-2 to TRBJ1-3, with 8 bases lining up with TRBD1. The CDR3 runs 15 residues. The trim removed 0 bases at V and 7 bases at J, leaving 5 bases unmatched. Germline V gives CDR1 LGHNA, CDR2 YNFKEQ. For the CDR3, the DNA is TGTGCCAGCAGCCAAGATCTTGCAGGGGGCAACACCATATATTTT. Its protein is CASSQDLAGGNTIYF.

The chain combines TRBV11-1 with TRBJ1-2; 7 nucleotides align to TRBD1. J gave up 3 bases and V 5 bases, and 18 bases lay outside the gene matches. Germline V CDR1 and CDR2: SGHAT, FQDESV (reference sequence). The CDR3 spans 18 residues. The CDR3 here is CASSLLTGLSIPDYGYTF. In DNA form, the CDR3 reads TGTGCCAGCAGCCTACTGACAGGGCTCTCCATTCCCGACTATGGCTACACCTTC.

The chain joins TRBV25-1 to TRBJ1-5; unclear D gene. Deletions cut 2 bases from V and 3 bases from J, with 8 bases between. The CDR3 extends over 14 amino acids. CDR1 and CDR2 from the germline V gene are MGHDK and SYGVNS. Written as DNA, the CDR3 is TGTGCCAGCAGTGAAAGCGGTTTCAATCAGCCCCAGCATTTT. It is translated as CASSESGFNQPQHF.

This clonotype showed up just a few times. The gene calls are TRBV19 and TRBJ2-5, with 9 bases fitting TRBD1. CDR1 is LNHDA, CDR2 SQIVND, per germline (reference sequence). The CDR3 is 15 amino acids. V lost 5 bases, J lost 7 bases, and 11 bases stayed unmatched. The CDR3 here is CASSPGQGTVRTQYF. In DNA form, the CDR3 reads TGTGCCAGTAGTCCAGGACAGGGGACTGTTCGGACCCAGTACTTC.

This clonotype was picked up a small number of times. V is TRBV7-8 and J is TRBJ2-1; 7 bases are shared with TRBD2. CDR3 length: 17 amino acids. CDR1 is SGHVS and CDR2 is FQNEAQ in the germline V gene. Germline trimming cut 1 base from V and 5 bases from J; bases unmatched to any gene: 11. CDR3 region: CASSLGARGEVNNEQFF. The CDR3 DNA follows: TGTGCCAGCAGCTTAGGGGCCCGGGGGGAGGTTAACAATGAGCAGTTCTTC.

This rearrangement joins TRBV7-2 to TRBJ2-3; D could derive from TRBD1 or TRBD2 (5 bases each). The CDR3 loop spans 16 amino acids. The germline gives CDR1 SGHTA, CDR2 FQGNSA. V was clipped by 3 bases and J by 3 bases, with 16 bases between them. In DNA, the CDR3 is TGTGCCAGCAGCTTTGGGAGTGGGGGAGCTACAGATACGCAGTATTTT. Its protein product is CASSFGSGGATDTQYF.

This clonotype occurred a few times. The chain combines TRBV30 with TRBJ2-1; no definite D call. The germline V and J ends were trimmed by 0 bases and 7 bases, with 4 bases remaining between them. Germline V lookup: CDR1 GTSNPN, CDR2 SVGIG (reference sequence). CDR3 length: 11 amino acids. In nucleotides, the CDR3 is TGTGCCTGGAGTGTAGGGAATGAGCAGTTCTTC. This gives the protein CAWSVGNEQFF.